This T cell receptor beta chain came from a study of shared clonotypes between healthy human individuals. Study-wide results and caveats: Non-shared clonotypes had lower generation probabilities than clonotypes shared by all four sorted-subset donors.

Original data processing: Owing to the provision of junction-only sequences devoid of quality scores by immunoSEQ, filtering differed. The table came from immunoSEQ multiplex PCR; TCRdb's copy has only in-frame clones and leaves some out. V and J calls plus clone size are reproduced from that table; the DNA served to infer D and trimming. The table has 1.4 million to 1.5 million clones, roughly 95% seen once. Germline V gene data show CDR1 as LGHNA and CDR2 as YNFKEQ. The CDR3 covers 15 residues. Trimming at V came to 3 bases and at J to 5 bases, leaving 8 bases not matched to a gene. A CD45RA+ naive subset and a CD45RA-negative memory subset were split from CD4+ cells. As concerns this clone: The antigen is unknown.

The source material was naive CD4+ T cells sorted from blood. Sample subset: CD45RA+ positively selected. V is TRBV4-2 and J is TRBJ2-7, with 9 bases fitting TRBD2. This sequence originates from a man aged 25 to 40 in good health. This chain's CDR3 is CASSQIAGEVHEQYF. The CDR3 DNA reads TGTGCCAGCAGCCAGATAGCGGGAGAAGTCCACGAGCAGTACTTC.